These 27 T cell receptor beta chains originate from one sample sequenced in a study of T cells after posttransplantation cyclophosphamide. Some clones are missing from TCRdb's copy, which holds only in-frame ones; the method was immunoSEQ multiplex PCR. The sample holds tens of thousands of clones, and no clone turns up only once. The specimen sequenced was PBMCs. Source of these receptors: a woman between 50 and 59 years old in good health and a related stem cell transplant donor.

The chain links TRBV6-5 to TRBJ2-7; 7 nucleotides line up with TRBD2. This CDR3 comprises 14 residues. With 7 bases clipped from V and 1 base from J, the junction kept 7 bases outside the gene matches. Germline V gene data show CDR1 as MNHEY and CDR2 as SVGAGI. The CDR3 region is CASTEPSGSYEQYF. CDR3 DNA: TGTGCCAGCACCGAGCCTAGCGGATCCTACGAGCAGTACTTC.

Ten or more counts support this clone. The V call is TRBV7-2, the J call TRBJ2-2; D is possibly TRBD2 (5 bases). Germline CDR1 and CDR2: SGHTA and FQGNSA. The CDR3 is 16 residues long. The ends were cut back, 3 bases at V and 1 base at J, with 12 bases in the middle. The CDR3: CASSFLASGNTGELFF. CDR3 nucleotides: TGTGCCAGCAGCTTTTTGGCCAGCGGGAACACCGGGGAGCTGTTTTTT.

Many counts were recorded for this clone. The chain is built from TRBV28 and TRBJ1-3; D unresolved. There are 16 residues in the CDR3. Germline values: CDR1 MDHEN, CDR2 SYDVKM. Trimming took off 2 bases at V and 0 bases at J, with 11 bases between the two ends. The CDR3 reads CASSLERGFSGNTIYF. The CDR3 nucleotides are TGTGCCAGCAGTTTAGAGCGGGGATTCTCTGGAAACACCATATATTTT.

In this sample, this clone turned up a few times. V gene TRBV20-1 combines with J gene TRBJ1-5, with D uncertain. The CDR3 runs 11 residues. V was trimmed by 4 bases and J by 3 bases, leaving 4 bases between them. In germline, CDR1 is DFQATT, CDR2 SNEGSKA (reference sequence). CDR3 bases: TGCAGTGCTACAAACAATCAGCCCCAGCATTTT. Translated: CSATNNQPQHF.

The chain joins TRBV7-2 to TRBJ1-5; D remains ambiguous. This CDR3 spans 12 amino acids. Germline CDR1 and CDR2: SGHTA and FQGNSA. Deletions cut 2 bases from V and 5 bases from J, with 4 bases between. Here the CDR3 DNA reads TGTGCCAGCAGCTTATTCGATCAGCCCCAGCATTTT. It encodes CASSLFDQPQHF.

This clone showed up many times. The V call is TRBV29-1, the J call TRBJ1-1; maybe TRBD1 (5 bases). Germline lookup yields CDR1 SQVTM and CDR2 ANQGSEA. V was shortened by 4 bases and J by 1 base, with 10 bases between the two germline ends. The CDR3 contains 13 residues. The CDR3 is CSVAQGPNTEAFF. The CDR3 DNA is TGCAGCGTTGCGCAGGGCCCGAACACTGAAGCTTTCTTT.

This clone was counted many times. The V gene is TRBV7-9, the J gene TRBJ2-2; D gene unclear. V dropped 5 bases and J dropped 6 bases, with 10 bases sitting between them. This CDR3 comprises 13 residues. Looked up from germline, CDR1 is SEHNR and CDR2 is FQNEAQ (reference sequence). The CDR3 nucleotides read TGTGCCAGCAGCGAGAACACAGCCGGGGAGCTGTTTTTT. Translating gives CASSENTAGELFF.

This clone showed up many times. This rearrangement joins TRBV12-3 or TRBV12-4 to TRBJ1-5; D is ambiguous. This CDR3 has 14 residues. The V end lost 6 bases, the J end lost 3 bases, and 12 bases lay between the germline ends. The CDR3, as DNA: TGTGCCAGCAGCAGGCAGCCCCTCAATCAGCCCCAGCATTTT. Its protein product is CASSRQPLNQPQHF.

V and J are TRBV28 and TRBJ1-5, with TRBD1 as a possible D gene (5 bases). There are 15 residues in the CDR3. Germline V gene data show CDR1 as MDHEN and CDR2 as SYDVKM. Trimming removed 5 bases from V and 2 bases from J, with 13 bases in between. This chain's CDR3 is CASSPILRGNQPQHF. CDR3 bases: TGTGCCAGCAGTCCCATCCTCAGGGGCAATCAGCCCCAGCATTTT.

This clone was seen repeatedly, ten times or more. As DNA, the CDR3 is TGTGCCAGCAGCTTACGAACAGAAGCTTTCTTT. This codes for CASSLRTEAFF. The V and J genes are TRBV7-9 and TRBJ1-1, with D unresolved. Trimming cost V 2 bases and J 8 bases, with 6 bases left between them. Germline assignment: CDR1 SEHNR and CDR2 FQNEAQ (reference sequence). The CDR3 covers 11 residues.

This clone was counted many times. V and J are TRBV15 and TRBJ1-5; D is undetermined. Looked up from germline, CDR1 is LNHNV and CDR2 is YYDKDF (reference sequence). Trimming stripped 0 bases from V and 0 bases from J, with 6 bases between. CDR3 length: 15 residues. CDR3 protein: CATSRDPVSNQPQHF. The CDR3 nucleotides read TGTGCCACCAGCAGAGATCCGGTTAGCAATCAGCCCCAGCATTTT.

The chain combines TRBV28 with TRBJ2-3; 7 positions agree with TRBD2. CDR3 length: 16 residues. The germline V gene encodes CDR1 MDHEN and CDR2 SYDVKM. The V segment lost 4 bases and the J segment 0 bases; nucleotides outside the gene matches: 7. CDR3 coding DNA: TGTGCCAGCAGTTCTGCCTGGGGGGGGAGCACAGATACGCAGTATTTT. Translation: CASSSAWGGSTDTQYF.

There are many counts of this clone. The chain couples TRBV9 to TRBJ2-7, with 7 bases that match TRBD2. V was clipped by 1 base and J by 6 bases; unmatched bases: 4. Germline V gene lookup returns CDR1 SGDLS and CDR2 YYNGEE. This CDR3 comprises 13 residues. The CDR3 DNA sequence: TGTGCCAGCAGCGTAATGTCGGGGGGCGAGCAGTACTTC. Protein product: CASSVMSGGEQYF.

The DNA for the CDR3 is TGTGCCACCAGCAGAGACAGGGCCCGTGGAGAGACCCAGTACTTC. Translated, it gives CATSRDRARGETQYF. The genes are TRBV15 and TRBJ2-5; maybe TRBD1 (5 bases). The germline V gene has CDR1 LNHNV and CDR2 YYDKDF (reference sequence). This CDR3 comprises 15 residues. Between the trimmed V and J ends, which lost 0 bases and 4 bases, there was a span of 12 bases.

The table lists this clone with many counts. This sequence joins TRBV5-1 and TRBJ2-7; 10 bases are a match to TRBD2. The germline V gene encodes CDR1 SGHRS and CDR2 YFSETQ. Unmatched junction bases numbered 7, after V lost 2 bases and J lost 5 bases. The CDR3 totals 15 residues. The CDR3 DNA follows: TGCGCCAGCAGCTTCATAACTAGCGGGACGGACGAGCAGTACTTC. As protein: CASSFITSGTDEQYF.

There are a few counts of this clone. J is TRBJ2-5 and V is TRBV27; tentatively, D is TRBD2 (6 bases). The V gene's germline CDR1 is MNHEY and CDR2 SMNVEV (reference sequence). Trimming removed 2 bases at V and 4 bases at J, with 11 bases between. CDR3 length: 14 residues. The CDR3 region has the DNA TGTGCCAGCAGTTTAGGAGCGCGGGGAGAGACCCAGTACTTC. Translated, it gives CASSLGARGETQYF.

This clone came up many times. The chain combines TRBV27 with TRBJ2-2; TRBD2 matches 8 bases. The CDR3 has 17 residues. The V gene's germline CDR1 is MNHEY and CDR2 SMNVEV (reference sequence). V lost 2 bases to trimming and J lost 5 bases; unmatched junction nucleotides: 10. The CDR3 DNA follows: TGTGCCAGCAGTTTAAGGGCAGCGGGAGTGAGGACCGGGGAGCTGTTTTTT. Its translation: CASSLRAAGVRTGELFF.

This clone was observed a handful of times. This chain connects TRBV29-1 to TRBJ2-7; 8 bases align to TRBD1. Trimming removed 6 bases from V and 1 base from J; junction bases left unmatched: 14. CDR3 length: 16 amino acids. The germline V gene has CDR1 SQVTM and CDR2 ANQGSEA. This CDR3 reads CSVLRIRTGRSYEQYF. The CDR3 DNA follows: TGCAGCGTCCTCCGAATACGGACAGGGAGATCCTACGAGCAGTACTTC.

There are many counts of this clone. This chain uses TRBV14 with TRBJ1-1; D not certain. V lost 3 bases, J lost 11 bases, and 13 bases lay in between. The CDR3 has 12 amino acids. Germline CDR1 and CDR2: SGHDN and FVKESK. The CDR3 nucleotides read TGTGCCAGCAGCCAGATACATGCGCGGGCTTTCTTT. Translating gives CASSQIHARAFF.

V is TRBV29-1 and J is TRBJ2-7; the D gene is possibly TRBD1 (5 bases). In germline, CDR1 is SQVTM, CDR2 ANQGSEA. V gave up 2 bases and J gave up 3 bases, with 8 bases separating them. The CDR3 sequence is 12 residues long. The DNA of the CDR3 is TGCAGCGTTGAACTGGACAACTACGAGCAGTACTTC. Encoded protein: CSVELDNYEQYF.

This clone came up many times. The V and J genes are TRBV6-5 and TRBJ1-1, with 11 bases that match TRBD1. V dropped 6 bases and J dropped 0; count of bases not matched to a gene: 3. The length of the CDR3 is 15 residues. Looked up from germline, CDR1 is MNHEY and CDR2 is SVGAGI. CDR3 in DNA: TGTGCCAGCAGCCGGGACAGGGGGTTGAACACTGAAGCTTTCTTT. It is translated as CASSRDRGLNTEAFF.

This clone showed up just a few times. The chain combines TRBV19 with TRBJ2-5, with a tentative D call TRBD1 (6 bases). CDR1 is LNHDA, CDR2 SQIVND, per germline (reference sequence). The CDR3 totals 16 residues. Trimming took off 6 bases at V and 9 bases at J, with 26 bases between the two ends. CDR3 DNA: TGTGCCAGTAGCCGATCGGTTCAGGGGTTGGGCGGAGCCCAGTACTTC. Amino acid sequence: CASSRSVQGLGGAQYF.

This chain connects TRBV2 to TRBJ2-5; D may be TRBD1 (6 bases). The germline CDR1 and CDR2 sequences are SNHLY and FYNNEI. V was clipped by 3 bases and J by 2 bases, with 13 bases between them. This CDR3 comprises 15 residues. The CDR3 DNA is TGTGCCAGCAGTGAGTCGACAGGCGTTCAAGAGACCCAGTACTTC. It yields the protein CASSESTGVQETQYF.

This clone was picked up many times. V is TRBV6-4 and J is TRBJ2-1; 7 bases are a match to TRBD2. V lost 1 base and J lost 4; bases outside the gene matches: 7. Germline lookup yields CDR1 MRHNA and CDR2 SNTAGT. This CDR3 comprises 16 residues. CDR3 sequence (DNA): TGTGCCAGCAGTGACTGGGGGGAGGGAGGTTACAATGAGCAGTTCTTC. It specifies CASSDWGEGGYNEQFF.

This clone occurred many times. CDR3 residues: CASSSTRSETQYF. The DNA for the CDR3 is TGTGCCAGCAGTTCCACGAGGTCGGAGACCCAGTACTTC. The genes are TRBV11-3 and TRBJ2-5; no definite D call. Germline CDR1 is SGHNT and CDR2 is YENEEA. The V gene lost 6 bases and the J gene lost 5 bases, with 13 bases spanning the gap. The CDR3 is made up of 13 amino acids.

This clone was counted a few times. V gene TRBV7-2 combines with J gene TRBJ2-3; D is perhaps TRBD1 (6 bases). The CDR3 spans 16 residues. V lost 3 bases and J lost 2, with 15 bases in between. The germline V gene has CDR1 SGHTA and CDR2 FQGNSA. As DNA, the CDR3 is TGTGCCAGCAGCTTGGGGGCCCTGGGGGTCACAGATACGCAGTATTTT. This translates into CASSLGALGVTDTQYF.

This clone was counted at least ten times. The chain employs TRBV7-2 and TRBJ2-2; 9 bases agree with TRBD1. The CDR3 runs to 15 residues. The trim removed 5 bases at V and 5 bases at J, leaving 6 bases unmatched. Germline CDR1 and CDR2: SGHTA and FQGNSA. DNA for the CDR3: TGTGCCAGCAGCACGGGACAGGGAAGTACCGGGGAGCTGTTTTTT. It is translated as CASSTGQGSTGELFF.